This T cell receptor (beta chain) was observed in a study of early T cells in non-severe SARS-CoV-2 infection. The overall study: Unsorted whole-blood RNA was sequenced in bulk, leaving chains unpaired. Study-wide results and limits: Matching against VDJdb likely underestimated virus-specific expansions, favoring anti-spike CD8.

Germline CDR1 reads SGHAT; CDR2 reads FQNNGV. The V and J ends lost 5 bases and 2 bases respectively, with 8 bases between them. The CDR3 consists of 13 residues. Unique molecular identifiers were added to individual cDNA molecules. One entry per CDR3 protein results from TCRdb running MiXCR on the 5' RACE reads. The sample holds approximately 83,000 distinct CDR3 sequences; 14% are singletons and the top ten take roughly 9.7%. As for this clonotype: Its target is not known.

The receptor's source is an adult who was a healthcare worker with PCR-confirmed SARS-CoV-2 infection or an uninfected control (not recorded which). The chain couples TRBV11-2 to TRBJ2-3; D gene ambiguous. The source material was whole blood. This chain's CDR3 is CASSDLYTDTQYF. The CDR3 nucleotides are TGTGCCAGCAGCGATCTATACACAGATACGCAGTATTTT.